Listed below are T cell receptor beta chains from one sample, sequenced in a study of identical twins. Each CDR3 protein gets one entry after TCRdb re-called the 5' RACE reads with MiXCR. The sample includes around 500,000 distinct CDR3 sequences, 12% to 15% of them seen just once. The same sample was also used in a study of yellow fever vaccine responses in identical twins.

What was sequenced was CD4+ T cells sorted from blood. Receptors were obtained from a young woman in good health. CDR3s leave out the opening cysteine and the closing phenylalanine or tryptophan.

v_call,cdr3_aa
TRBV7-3,ASSLTGANTQY
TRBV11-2,ASSPFRVLGYT
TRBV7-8,ASSAGVDTQY
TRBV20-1,SKQYNEQF
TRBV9,ASSVVSNTDTQY
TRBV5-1,ASSADLAGVRGEQF
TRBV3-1,ASSQDVLGYEQF
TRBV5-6,ASSPPVGSGTYEQY
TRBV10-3,AISVPGPSSGSLRREGTDTQY
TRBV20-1,SARFLAGGVQY
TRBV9,ASSVGGRGSPLH
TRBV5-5,ASSLRGTNYGYT
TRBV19,ASSLREVNTEAF
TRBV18,ASSPKRGSALHTDTQY
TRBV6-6,ASNPIGETQY
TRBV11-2,ASSSRTGVTYEQY